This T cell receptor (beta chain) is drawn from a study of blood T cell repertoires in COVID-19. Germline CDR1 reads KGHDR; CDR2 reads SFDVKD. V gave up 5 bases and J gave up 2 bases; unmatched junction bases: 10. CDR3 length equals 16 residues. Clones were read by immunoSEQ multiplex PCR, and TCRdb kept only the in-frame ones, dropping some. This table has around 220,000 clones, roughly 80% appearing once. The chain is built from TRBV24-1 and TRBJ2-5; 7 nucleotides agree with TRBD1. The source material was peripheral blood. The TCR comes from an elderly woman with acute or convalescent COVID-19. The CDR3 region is CATSALTTGEQETQYF. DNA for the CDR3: TGTGCCACCAGTGCACTGACCACAGGGGAACAAGAGACCCAGTACTTC.